These 22 T cell receptor beta chains share one sample of origin, sequenced in a study of PD-1 blockade in classical Hodgkin lymphoma (dated by TCRdb to 2018 to 2021). Library generation was performed with the immunoSEQ multiplex PCR assay. As stored in TCRdb, this immuneACCESS dataset retains in-frame rearrangements with V and J assigned. A fraction of the clones does not appear; measured against another copy, unresolved V genes explain less than half of the discrepancy, and the remainder lacks a known reason. For this sample the table gives about 40,000 clones, of which over 70% were detected only once. The ten largest clones take up about 10% of the sample. Explained via the paper, the time point label denotes: cycle 1 day 1 (C1D1), immediately before nivolumab initiation. Relapse after autologous stem cell transplantation had occurred in all trial patients, and cohorts A, B and C were distinguished by prior brentuximab vedotin exposure.

This sample comprised peripheral blood mononuclear cells (PBMCs), obtained at baseline. The receptors here all came from a human donor with classical Hodgkin lymphoma.

This clone counts as medium-sized. The chain joins TRBV5-1 to TRBJ2-7; D gene uncertain. Looked up from germline, CDR1 is SGHRS and CDR2 is YFSETQ. V shed 0 bases and J shed 0 bases, with 7 bases lying between them. The CDR3 contains 14 residues. This chain's CDR3 is CASSLEGLSYEQYF. The CDR3 DNA reads as TGCGCCAGCAGCTTGGAAGGGCTCTCCTACGAGCAGTACTTC.

This clone was counted a few times. The chain is built from TRBV9 and TRBJ2-7; D could derive from TRBD1 or TRBD2 (6 bases each). Germline V gene sequence: CDR1 SGDLS, CDR2 YYNGEE. The CDR3 totals 14 residues. The germline V and J ends were trimmed by 1 base and 0 bases, with 8 bases remaining between them. The CDR3 sequence is CASSVRGDSYEQYF. The CDR3 coding sequence is TGTGCCAGCAGCGTAAGGGGGGACTCCTACGAGCAGTACTTC. The full variable domain, rest sourced from reference TRBV9 and TRBJ2-7, is DSGVTQTPKHLITATGQRVTLRCSPRSGDLSVYWYQQSLDQGLQFLIQYYNGEERAKGNILERFSAQQFPDLHSELNLSSLELGDSALYFCASSVRGDSYEQYFGPGTRLTVT.

This clone has just one count. The gene calls are TRBV5-1 and TRBJ2-1, with 7 bases that match TRBD2. Germline assignment: CDR1 SGHRS and CDR2 YFSETQ. This CDR3 is 15 amino acids long. The V gene end was trimmed by 4 bases and the J gene end by 2 bases; junction bases not matched to a gene: 6. DNA for the CDR3: TGCGCCAGCAGCAAGCTAGCGGTCACCTACAATGAGCAGTTCTTC. This sequence encodes CASSKLAVTYNEQFF.

The chain has TRBV6-1 and TRBJ2-7, with 9 bases matching TRBD1. CDR3 size: 15 residues. The germline gives CDR1 MNHNS, CDR2 SASEGT. The trim removed 6 bases at V and 3 bases at J, leaving 9 bases unmatched. CDR3 protein: CASRDRGPGVYEQYF. DNA for the CDR3: TGTGCCAGCAGGGACAGGGGCCCTGGAGTCTACGAGCAGTACTTC.

A single count supports this clone. V gene TRBV7-3 combines with J gene TRBJ2-7, with 10 nucleotides matching TRBD2. Germline V gene lookup returns CDR1 SGHTA and CDR2 FQGTGA. The CDR3 loop spans 15 amino acids. Unmatched junction bases numbered 10, after V lost 5 bases and J lost 6 bases. The CDR3 loop is CASSEGAGGPFEQYF. The CDR3 DNA sequence: TGTGCCAGCAGCGAGGGAGCGGGAGGGCCTTTCGAGCAGTACTTC. Combining the CDR3 with reference TRBV7-3 and TRBJ2-7 gives the whole variable domain GAGVSQTPSNKVTEKGKYVELRCDPISGHTALYWYRQSLGQGPEFLIYFQGTGAADDSGLPNDRFFAVRPEGSVSTLKIQRTERGDSAVYLCASSEGAGGPFEQYFGPGTRLTVT.

The chain is built from TRBV27 and TRBJ1-2; D not resolved. In germline, CDR1 is MNHEY, CDR2 SMNVEV (reference sequence). The CDR3 spans 14 residues. Trimming removed 7 bases from V and 0 bases from J, with 12 bases in between. The CDR3: CASTTYGANYGYTF. CDR3 nucleotides: TGTGCCAGCACCACTTATGGGGCTAACTATGGCTACACCTTC.

The rearrangement joins TRBV15 to TRBJ1-2; weak D call: TRBD1 (5 bases). V lost 0 bases and J lost 11, with 13 bases in between. In germline, CDR1 is LNHNV, CDR2 YYDKDF (reference sequence). This CDR3 has 13 residues. Written as DNA, the CDR3 is TGTGCCACCAGCAGAGAGAGGACTAAGGGGTACACCTTC. Its protein product is CATSRERTKGYTF.

The chain recombines TRBV11-3 with TRBJ2-7, with TRBD2 identical over 8 bases. The CDR3 spans 13 residues. Germline loops: CDR1 SGHNT, CDR2 YENEEA. V gave up 5 bases and J gave up 5 bases; unmatched junction bases: 5. CDR3: CASSTGLANEQYF. CDR3 sequence (DNA): TGTGCCAGCAGCACTGGACTAGCTAACGAGCAGTACTTC.

V gene TRBV11-1 combines with J gene TRBJ2-2, with 9 bases fitting TRBD2. Trimming took 3 bases from V and 0 from J; bases not matched to a gene: 8. This CDR3 has 18 amino acids. Germline lookup yields CDR1 SGHAT and CDR2 FQDESV (reference sequence). CDR3 coding DNA: TGTGCCAGCAGCTTTCGCCTCATAGCGGGAGCGAACACCGGGGAGCTGTTTTTT. This sequence encodes CASSFRLIAGANTGELFF. The whole variable domain, remainder taken from reference TRBV11-1 and TRBJ2-2, is EAEVAQSPRYKITEKSQAVAFWCDPISGHATLYWYRQILGQGPELLVQFQDESVVDDSQLPKDRFSAERLKGVDSTLKIQPAELGDSAMYLCASSFRLIAGANTGELFFGEGSRLTVL.

This chain uses TRBV19 with TRBJ2-3, with D maybe TRBD1 (6 bases). Germline V gene data show CDR1 as LNHDA and CDR2 as SQIVND (reference sequence). Trimming left V 4 bases short and J 1 base short, with 9 bases between. This CDR3 is 14 amino acids long. In nucleotides, the CDR3 is TGTGCCAGTAGTAGGACAGTTGGCACAGATACGCAGTATTTT. This codes for CASSRTVGTDTQYF.

A few counts support this clone. The genes are TRBV9 and TRBJ2-3, with D unresolved. Germline V lookup: CDR1 SGDLS, CDR2 YYNGEE. Trimming removed 1 base from V and 2 bases from J, with 5 bases in between. The length of the CDR3 is 13 residues. CDR3 sequence: CASSVWATDTQYF. In DNA, the CDR3 is TGTGCCAGCAGCGTATGGGCCACAGATACGCAGTATTTT.

The chain couples TRBV14 to TRBJ2-6, with 8 bases aligning to TRBD2. This CDR3 region has 19 residues. CDR1 and CDR2 (germline): SGHDN, FVKESK. The V and J ends lost 0 bases and 1 base, in that order; junction bases with no gene match: 8. CDR3: CASSQDRGLVGSGANVLTF. CDR3 DNA sequence: TGTGCCAGCAGCCAAGATAGGGGACTAGTGGGGTCTGGGGCCAACGTCCTGACTTTC.

The chain combines TRBV6-6 with TRBJ2-3; D not resolved. V was clipped by 2 bases and J by 1 base, with 7 bases between them. The CDR3 covers 14 residues. CDR1 is MNHNY, CDR2 SVGAGI, per germline (reference sequence). This CDR3 reads CASSYQDRTDTQYF. In DNA form, the CDR3 reads TGTGCCAGCAGTTACCAGGACCGCACAGATACGCAGTATTTT.

The chain links TRBV2 to TRBJ2-1; TRBD2 agrees at 9 bases. The CDR3 is 15 amino acids. V dropped 7 bases and J dropped 7; count of bases not matched to a gene: 11. From germline, CDR1 is SNHLY and CDR2 FYNNEI. This CDR3 reads CASTDRLAGLNEQFF. DNA for the CDR3: TGTGCCAGCACCGACCGGCTAGCGGGGTTGAATGAGCAGTTCTTC.

The chain uses TRBV7-9 and TRBJ2-3, with TRBD2 matching over 10 bases. The V gene end was trimmed by 3 bases and the J gene end by 3 bases; junction bases not matched to a gene: 6. This CDR3 is 16 amino acids long. Germline V gene sequence: CDR1 SEHNR, CDR2 FQNEAQ (reference sequence). CDR3 residues: CASSFLAGASTDTQYF. The CDR3 DNA reads TGTGCCAGCAGCTTCCTAGCGGGAGCATCTACAGATACGCAGTATTTT.

The chain combines TRBV4-3 with TRBJ2-1; 15 bases fit TRBD2. V lost 2 bases and J lost 8; bases outside the gene matches: 10. Germline V gene lookup returns CDR1 LGHNA and CDR2 YSLEER. This CDR3 has 18 amino acids. As DNA, the CDR3 is TGCGCCAGCAGCCAAAGGACTAGCGGGAGGGCCGAATTTGATGAGCAGTTCTTC. Its translation is CASSQRTSGRAEFDEQFF.

V is TRBV7-2 and J is TRBJ2-5, with 7 bases that match TRBD1. From germline, CDR1 is SGHTA and CDR2 FQGNSA. There are 11 residues in the CDR3. With 6 bases clipped from V and 5 bases from J, the junction kept 0 bases outside the gene matches. CDR3 loop: CASRTGETQYF. Here the CDR3 DNA reads TGTGCCAGCAGGACAGGGGAGACCCAGTACTTC.

The rearrangement uses TRBV19 and TRBJ2-3; the match to TRBD1 covers 12 bases. Germline trimming cut 9 bases from V and 1 base from J; bases unmatched to any gene: 8. This CDR3 is 16 amino acids long. The germline V gene has CDR1 LNHDA and CDR2 SQIVND (reference sequence). In nucleotides, the CDR3 is TGTGCCAGCGGGACAGGGGGCGCGAGGGGCACAGATACGCAGTATTTT. This gives the protein CASGTGGARGTDTQYF.

This clone was detected only once. The rearrangement joins TRBV5-1 to TRBJ1-2; D not certain. Deletions cut 0 bases from V and 3 bases from J, with 9 bases between. Germline V gene data show CDR1 as SGHRS and CDR2 as YFSETQ. The CDR3 is 14 residues long. DNA for the CDR3: TGCGCCAGCAGCTTGGATCCGGGTGACTATGGCTACACCTTC. Amino acid sequence: CASSLDPGDYGYTF. Full variable domain (remainder filled in from reference TRBV5-1 and TRBJ1-2): KAGVTQTPRYLIKTRGQQVTLSCSPISGHRSVSWYQQTPGQGLQFLFEYFSETQRNKGNFPGRFSGRQFSNSRSEMNVSTLELGDSALYLCASSLDPGDYGYTFGSGTRLTVV.

This clone was seen a few times. The chain joins TRBV28 to TRBJ1-3; D is unclear. CDR3 size: 13 residues. V dropped 2 bases and J dropped 2 bases, with 4 bases sitting between them. Germline values: CDR1 MDHEN, CDR2 SYDVKM. This CDR3 is CASSLRAGNTIYF. In DNA, the CDR3 is TGTGCCAGCAGTTTAAGGGCTGGAAACACCATATATTTT.

The V gene is TRBV6-4, the J gene TRBJ2-1; TRBD1 agrees at 8 bases. The germline V gene encodes CDR1 MRHNA and CDR2 SNTAGT. CDR3 length: 12 amino acids. V was pared by 2 bases and J by 12 bases, with 3 bases of the junction left unmatched. This CDR3 reads CASSDAGQGQFF. DNA of the CDR3: TGTGCCAGCAGTGACGCCGGACAGGGGCAGTTCTTC.

V is TRBV2 and J is TRBJ2-5, with 9 bases lining up with TRBD1. After removal of 6 bases from V and 1 base from J, the junction contained 3 bases not matched to a gene. There are 14 residues in the CDR3. CDR1 is SNHLY and CDR2 is FYNNEI in the germline V gene. The CDR3 DNA sequence: TGTGCCAGCAGGAGGGGACAGGGCCAAGAGACCCAGTACTTC. This encodes CASRRGQGQETQYF.